The present T cell receptor beta chain was sequenced within a study of shared clonotypes between healthy human individuals. Whole-study context: CD4 naive and memory got three plates each, CD8 naive two, CD8 memory one. General study results and limits: Larger estimated richness was generally seen in naive subsets than in memory subsets. Clonotypes shared by all four donors outscored non-shared clonotypes in generation probability.

As to this clone: The antigen remains undetermined.

Negatively enriched CD4+ T cells were divided by CD45RA into naive and memory. The repertoire was sequenced with immunoSEQ multiplex PCR; TCRdb's copy has only in-frame clones and lacks some. This table holds about 1.4 million clones, approximately 97% found once. The CDR3 consists of 13 residues. Deletions cut 11 bases from V and 2 bases from J, with 14 bases between. The germline gives CDR1 MNHNY, CDR2 SVGAGI (reference sequence). The chain couples TRBV6-6 to TRBJ2-3, with D hard to call. Sample: naive CD4+ T cells sorted from blood. The subset: CD45RA+ positively selected. The TCR sequence derives from a young man in good health. CDR3 residues: CAVGWFLTDTQYF. The CDR3 nucleotides read TGTGCCGTCGGATGGTTTCTCACAGATACGCAGTATTTT.